The 6 T cell receptor beta chains reported below all come from one sample, sequenced in a study of tumor and adjacent non-tumor tissue in lung cancer. TCRbeta libraries were built with three rounds of nested PCR, modified from ARM-PCR. TCRdb called the multiplex PCR reads again in MiXCR, with one record for every CDR3 protein. The data hold over 100,000 distinct CDR3 sequences, with over 55% observed a single time. The template was RNA from unsorted bulk tissue. This non-tumor lung sample came from over 3 cm beyond the tumor edge. The sample consisted of distant non-tumor lung tissue. The source of these receptors is a man aged 55 to 70 with non-small cell lung cancer.

The table lists this clonotype with many counts. The CDR3 nucleotides read TGCGCCAGCAGCTTGGGACAGTCCTCCTATGGCTACACCTTC. It specifies CASSLGQSSYGYTF. The V and J genes are TRBV5-1 and TRBJ1-2; TRBD1 is a possible D gene (5 bases). The CDR3 loop spans 14 amino acids. Germline values: CDR1 SGHRS, CDR2 YFSETQ. Trimming left V 0 bases short and J 4 bases short, with 10 bases between. Full variable domain (remainder filled in from reference TRBV5-1 and TRBJ1-2): KAGVTQTPRYLIKTRGQQVTLSCSPISGHRSVSWYQQTPGQGLQFLFEYFSETQRNKGNFPGRFSGRQFSNSRSEMNVSTLELGDSALYLCASSLGQSSYGYTFGSGTRLTVV.

This clonotype was found many times. The chain combines TRBV14 with TRBJ1-6; D not certain. V was cut by 4 bases and J by 6 bases, with 7 bases left in between. The CDR3 runs 13 residues. CDR1 is SGHDN and CDR2 is FVKESK in the germline V gene. The chain's CDR3 is CASSPYGNSPLHF. The DNA of the CDR3 is TGTGCCAGCAGCCCGTACGGTAATTCACCCCTCCACTTT. The variable domain in full, with the rest retrieved from reference TRBV14 and TRBJ1-6, is EAGVTQFPSHSVIEKGQTVTLRCDPISGHDNLYWYRRVMGKEIKFLLHFVKESKQDESGMPNNRFLAERTGGTYSTLKVQPAELEDSGVYFCASSPYGNSPLHFGNGTRLTVT.

On this clonotype itself: With a much larger clone just one base away, this may be a read error. The chain employs TRBV7-8 and TRBJ1-1, with D tentatively TRBD1 (6 bases). The germline CDR1 and CDR2 sequences are SGHVS and FQNEAQ. The CDR3 extends over 15 amino acids. The CDR3 protein is CTSSTSGTRGSEAFF. Written as DNA, the CDR3 is TGTACCAGCAGCACGTCCGGGACACGGGGGTCTGAAGCTTTCTTT.

This clonotype was counted at least ten times. The gene calls are TRBV5-1 and TRBJ1-1, with TRBD1 matching over 7 bases. CDR3 size: 13 residues. The V gene end was trimmed by 5 bases and the J gene end by 8 bases; junction bases not matched to a gene: 9. Germline lookup yields CDR1 SGHRS and CDR2 YFSETQ. The CDR3 is CASSGGTAQEAFF. The CDR3 nucleotides are TGCGCCAGCAGTGGGGGGACAGCCCAAGAAGCTTTCTTT. The full variable domain, completed using reference TRBV5-1 and TRBJ1-1, is KAGVTQTPRYLIKTRGQQVTLSCSPISGHRSVSWYQQTPGQGLQFLFEYFSETQRNKGNFPGRFSGRQFSNSRSEMNVSTLELGDSALYLCASSGGTAQEAFFGQGTRLTVV.

This clonotype has at least ten counts. The rearrangement joins TRBV7-9 to TRBJ2-5; tentative D call: TRBD2 (6 bases). The germline V and J ends were trimmed by 3 bases and 4 bases, with 9 bases remaining between them. The germline V gene has CDR1 SEHNR and CDR2 FQNEAQ (reference sequence). This CDR3 spans 13 amino acids. The CDR3 here is CASSFDGRETQYF. The CDR3 nucleotides are TGTGCCAGCAGCTTTGACGGGAGAGAGACCCAGTACTTC.

V is TRBV28 and J is TRBJ2-7; no clear D. Germline V lookup: CDR1 MDHEN, CDR2 SYDVKM. This CDR3 is 15 amino acids long. V lost 2 bases and J 3 bases, leaving 14 bases between the germline ends. The CDR3 region has the DNA TGTGCCAGCAGTTTACTATCTACTTATGACTACGAGCAGTACTTC. Amino acid sequence: CASSLLSTYDYEQYF.